The rows below give T cell receptor beta chains drawn from one sample of a study of blood T cell repertoires in COVID-19. Libraries were prepared by immunoSEQ multiplex PCR; TCRdb keeps only in-frame clonotypes and omits some of them. The data hold under 150,000 clones, with 70% to 90% observed a single time. Specimen: peripheral blood. These receptors came from a woman aged 70-85 years who had recovered from COVID-19. Each CDR3 is given with its conserved first and last residue. The order of the fields is J gene, clone size, V gene, D gene, CDR3 protein, CDR3 DNA. D genes are given only for firm matches. Clone size is stated in some rows and not others, as once, few, many or a class when expanded.

TRBJ2-2 | once | TRBV28 | TRBD2 | CASGSGGGTGELFF | TGTGCCAGCGGATCGGGAGGGGGGACCGGGGAGCTGTTTTTT
TRBJ2-3 | . | TRBV5-4 | TRBD2 | CASSSGTSGGTDTQYF | TGTGCCAGCAGCTCCGGGACTAGCGGGGGCACAGATACGCAGTATTTT
TRBJ1-2 | . | TRBV7-9 | . | CASSLRANYGYTF | TGTGCCAGCAGCTTGAGAGCTAACTATGGCTACACCTTC
TRBJ2-3 | . | TRBV9 | . | CASSVAGQDTDTQYF | TGTGCCAGCAGCGTAGCTGGGCAGGACACAGATACGCAGTATTTT
TRBJ1-1 | . | TRBV12-3/TRBV12-4 | . | CASSPDQGLAFF | TGTGCCAGCAGTCCAGATCAGGGGTTGGCTTTCTTT
TRBJ1-1 | once | TRBV10-3 | . | CATQRQTAYTEAFF | TGTGCCACGCAAAGGCAGACAGCCTACACTGAAGCTTTCTTT
TRBJ1-1 | . | TRBV9 | . | CASSVLVGETEAFF | TGTGCCAGCAGCGTATTGGTGGGCGAGACTGAAGCTTTCTTT
TRBJ2-3 | . | TRBV9 | TRBD1 | CASSANPTGGQEYYTQYF | TGTGCCAGCAGCGCAAACCCCACTGGGGGACAGGAGTATTATACGCAGTATTTT
TRBJ1-3 | few | TRBV6-6 | . | CASKVAEGVNTIYF | TGTGCCAGCAAGGTCGCAGAGGGGGTAAACACCATATATTTT
TRBJ1-2 | . | TRBV19 | TRBD1 | CASSPRGQGYGYTF | TGTGCCAGTAGCCCCCGCGGACAGGGGTATGGCTACACCTTC
TRBJ2-2 | . | TRBV7-3 | . | CASSLEWGAGELFF | TGTGCCAGCAGCTTAGAGTGGGGGGCCGGGGAGCTGTTTTTT
TRBJ2-1 | . | TRBV29-1 | TRBD1 | CSAPNRGSNEQFF | TGCAGCGCCCCGAACAGGGGCTCCAATGAGCAGTTCTTC
TRBJ2-1 | . | TRBV18 | TRBD2 | CASSLMSGRANEQFF | TGTGCCAGCTCACTGATGAGCGGGAGGGCCAATGAGCAGTTCTTC
TRBJ2-2 | once | TRBV7-8 | . | CASSLAGAGITGELFF | TGTGCCAGCAGCTTAGCGGGGGCAGGAATCACCGGGGAGCTGTTTTTT
TRBJ2-1 | . | TRBV28 | TRBD1 | CASSLATRDSNEQFF | TGTGCCAGCAGTTTAGCTACCCGGGACAGCAATGAGCAGTTCTTC
TRBJ2-5 | . | TRBV3-1/TRBV3-2 | . | CASRLGAGLRETQYF | TGTGCCAGCCGGCTTGGGGCGGGATTAAGAGAGACCCAGTACTTC
TRBJ2-1 | . | TRBV10-3 | TRBD1 | CAIGRTGGGEQFF | TGTGCCATCGGAAGGACAGGGGGCGGTGAGCAGTTCTTC
TRBJ2-1 | . | TRBV4-1 | TRBD1 | CASSQTGQGIYNEQFF | TGCGCCAGCAGCCAAACCGGACAGGGGATTTACAATGAGCAGTTCTTC
TRBJ2-3 | . | TRBV10-1 | TRBD2 | CASSAGTSGASTDTQYF | TGCGCCAGCAGCGCCGGGACTAGCGGGGCGAGCACAGATACGCAGTATTTT
TRBJ2-1 | . | TRBV6-5 | . | CASRQTTASYNEQFF | TGTGCCAGCAGACAGACTACGGCCTCCTACAATGAGCAGTTCTTC
TRBJ1-2 | . | TRBV30 | . | CAWRNRQLNYGYTF | TGTGCCTGGAGGAATCGACAGCTTAACTATGGCTACACCTTC
TRBJ2-7 | . | TRBV9 | TRBD1 | CASSAGQSYEQYF | TGTGCCAGCAGCGCGGGACAGAGCTACGAGCAGTACTTC
TRBJ2-3 | . | TRBV9 | TRBD2 | CASSLGLGTDTQYF | TGTGCCAGCAGCCTAGGACTAGGCACAGATACGCAGTATTTT
TRBJ2-2 | . | TRBV7-8 | TRBD1 | CATATTGTGTGELFF | TGTGCCACCGCTACTACCGGGACAGGGACCGGGGAGCTGTTTTTT
TRBJ1-1 | . | TRBV16 | . | CASSQSIRGSTEAFF | TGTGCCAGCAGCCAATCGATAAGGGGAAGTACTGAAGCTTTCTTT
TRBJ2-3 | . | TRBV30 | . | CAWGRNRDLNTDTQYF | TGTGCCTGGGGCAGGAACCGGGACTTAAACACAGATACGCAGTATTTT
TRBJ1-4 | few | TRBV20-1 | . | CSASILTKRRSEKLFF | TGCAGTGCTAGTATTCTCACCAAGAGAAGAAGTGAAAAACTGTTTTTT
TRBJ1-5 | . | TRBV19 | . | CASSAGYQPQHF | TGTGCCAGTAGCGCCGGGTATCAGCCCCAGCATTTT
TRBJ1-2 | . | TRBV6-5 | TRBD1 | CASKGTGFYGYTF | TGTGCCAGCAAAGGGACAGGGTTCTATGGCTACACCTTC
TRBJ2-5 | . | TRBV19 | TRBD2 | CASSIGGQETQYF | TGTGCCAGTAGTATCGGGGGGCAAGAGACCCAGTACTTC
TRBJ2-3 | . | TRBV24-1 | TRBD1 | CATSDGGQGRNTQYF | TGTGCCACCAGTGACGGGGGACAGGGCAGGAATACGCAGTATTTT
TRBJ2-1 | . | TRBV5-1 | . | CASSLDRLILNEQFF | TGCGCCAGCAGCCTTGACAGGCTAATTCTCAATGAGCAGTTCTTC
TRBJ2-7 | . | TRBV4-1 | TRBD1 | CASSLGQGSYEQYF | TGCGCCAGCAGCCTAGGACAGGGTTCCTACGAGCAGTACTTC
TRBJ2-7 | . | TRBV7-2 | TRBD1 | CASTRDSSSYEQYF | TGTGCCAGCACCCGGGACAGTAGCTCCTACGAGCAGTACTTC
TRBJ2-7 | few | TRBV18 | . | CASSPEVAGRPHYEQYF | TGTGCCAGCTCACCAGAGGTGGCGGGGAGGCCCCACTACGAGCAGTACTTC
TRBJ2-1 | once | TRBV7-2 | . | CASSPGEGRRNEQFF | TGTGCCAGCAGCCCCGGCGAGGGCCGCCGGAATGAGCAGTTCTTC
TRBJ2-1 | . | TRBV7-3 | TRBD2 | CASSPGLADNEQFF | TGTGCCAGCAGCCCTGGACTAGCGGACAATGAGCAGTTCTTC
TRBJ1-1 | once | TRBV28 | . | CASSHRGGGNTEAFF | TGTGCCAGCAGTCACCGAGGGGGGGGAAACACTGAAGCTTTCTTT
TRBJ2-3 | . | TRBV6-2/TRBV6-3 | . | CASSSNRLGVTDTQYF | TGTGCCAGCAGTTCCAACAGGCTTGGTGTCACAGATACGCAGTATTTT
TRBJ1-1 | . | TRBV23-1 | . | CASSQTKQGLGNTEAFF | TGCGCCAGCAGTCAAACGAAACAGGGTTTGGGAAACACTGAAGCTTTCTTT